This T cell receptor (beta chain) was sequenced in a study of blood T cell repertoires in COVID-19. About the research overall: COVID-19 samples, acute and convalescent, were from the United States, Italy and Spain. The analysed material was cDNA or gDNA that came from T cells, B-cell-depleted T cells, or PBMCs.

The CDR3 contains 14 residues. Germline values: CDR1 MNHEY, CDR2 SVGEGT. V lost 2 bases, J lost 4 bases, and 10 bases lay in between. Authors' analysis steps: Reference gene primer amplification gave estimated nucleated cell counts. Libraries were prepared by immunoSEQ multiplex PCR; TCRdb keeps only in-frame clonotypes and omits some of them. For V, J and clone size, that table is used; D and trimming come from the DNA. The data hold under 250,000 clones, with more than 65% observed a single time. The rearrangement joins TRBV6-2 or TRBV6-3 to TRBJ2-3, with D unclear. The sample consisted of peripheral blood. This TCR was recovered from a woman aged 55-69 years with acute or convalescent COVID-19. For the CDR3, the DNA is TGTGCCAGCAGTTACCTGCTAGGCCCAGATACGCAGTATTTT. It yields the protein CASSYLLGPDTQYF.